Each of the 19 T cell receptor beta chains below was sequenced from the same sample in a study of blood T cell repertoires in COVID-19. Sequencing was performed with immunoSEQ multiplex PCR; in TCRdb, only in-frame clones are kept and a portion is missing. The data contain about 290,000 clones, roughly nine tenths of them singletons. The sample comprised peripheral blood. These receptors were taken from a woman in her 30s with COVID-19, enrolled during active disease.

This clone appeared many times. V gene TRBV4-1 combines with J gene TRBJ2-7; 7 bases agree with TRBD1. CDR1 and CDR2 from the germline V gene are MGHRA and YSYEKL. The CDR3 is made up of 18 amino acids. Trimming took 0 bases from V and 0 from J; bases not matched to a gene: 11. CDR3 nucleotides: TGCGCCAGCAGCCAAGAACCCACCGCGGACAGGATCTCCTACGAGCAGTACTTC. Encoded protein: CASSQEPTADRISYEQYF.

Only a few counts were recorded for this clone. The sample has other DNA sequences that encode this CDR3 too. The chain links TRBV6-1 to TRBJ1-1; D call uncertain. Germline CDR1 and CDR2: MNHNS and SASEGT. CDR3 length: 13 residues. Trimming pared 3 bases from V and 3 bases from J, leaving 8 bases between. This CDR3 reads CASSEWPYTEAFF. The CDR3 DNA sequence: TGTGCCAGCAGTGAGTGGCCCTACACTGAAGCTTTCTTT.

The genes are TRBV21-1 and TRBJ2-3; the D call of TRBD1 is as the table states it, not checked on the DNA. TRBV21-1 is classified as a pseudogene. This CDR3 spans 15 amino acids. Here the CDR3 reads CASSFSYRDTDTQYF. CDR3 coding DNA: TGTGCCAGCAGTTTCTCCTACAGGGACACAGATACGCAGTATTTT.

The CDR3 DNA reads TGTGCCAGCAGCTCGAACCCCCGGATGCCGGGGGGCTACACCTTC. Protein sequence: CASSSNPRMPGGYTF. The V and J genes are TRBV7-8 and TRBJ1-2; D remains ambiguous. The V and J ends lost 4 bases and 8 bases respectively, with 20 bases between them. CDR1 and CDR2 from the germline V gene are SGHVS and FQNEAQ. The CDR3 has 15 residues.

The gene calls are TRBV27 and TRBJ1-2; a weak D match, TRBD1 (5 bases). This CDR3 is 13 amino acids long. Germline values: CDR1 MNHEY, CDR2 SMNVEV (reference sequence). The germline V and J ends were trimmed by 5 bases and 4 bases, with 11 bases remaining between them. CDR3 nucleotides: TGTGCCAGCAGTGCGGGGCTTAGCTATGGCTACACCTTC. Translation gives CASSAGLSYGYTF.

A single count supports this clone. The chain combines TRBV18 with TRBJ2-3; D ambiguous. Trimming shortened V by 3 bases and J by 3 bases, and 13 bases separated the two germline ends. CDR3 length: 15 amino acids. Looked up from germline, CDR1 is KGHSH and CDR2 is LQKENI. This CDR3 reads CASSPIREATDTQYF. CDR3 nucleotides: TGTGCCAGCTCACCGATTCGCGAGGCAACAGATACGCAGTATTTT. Variable domain in full (rest from reference TRBV18 and TRBJ2-3): NAGVMQNPRHLVRRRGQEARLRCSPMKGHSHVYWYRQLPEEGLKFMVYLQKENIIDESGMPKERFSAEFPKEGPSILRIQQVVRGDSAAYFCASSPIREATDTQYFGPGTRLTVL.

The chain recombines TRBV6-5 with TRBJ1-1; tentatively, D is TRBD1 (5 bases). The germline V and J ends were trimmed by 6 bases and 3 bases, with 11 bases remaining between them. Looked up from germline, CDR1 is MNHEY and CDR2 is SVGAGI. The CDR3 is 13 residues long. CDR3 sequence: CASREGKDTEAFF. The CDR3 coding sequence is TGTGCCAGCAGGGAGGGGAAGGACACTGAAGCTTTCTTT.

The CDR3 region has the DNA TGTGCCAGCAGTCCAAACCAGGGATGGGCCTACGAGCAGTACTTC. As protein: CASSPNQGWAYEQYF. The V and J genes are TRBV27 and TRBJ2-7; possible D gene TRBD1, 5 bases. Germline lookup yields CDR1 MNHEY and CDR2 SMNVEV (reference sequence). The CDR3 has 15 amino acids. V lost 5 bases, J lost 2 bases, and 16 bases lay in between.

V and J are TRBV24-1 and TRBJ1-3; TRBD1 aligns across 9 bases. Germline CDR1 reads KGHDR; CDR2 reads SFDVKD. The CDR3 is 17 residues long. V shed 2 bases, J shed 4 bases, and the junction held 8 bases outside the gene matches. CDR3 region: CATSDSADRGGGNTIYF. The CDR3 nucleotides are TGTGCCACCAGTGATTCAGCCGACAGGGGGGGCGGAAACACCATATATTTT.

The J gene is TRBJ2-1, the V gene TRBV24-1; 11 bases fit TRBD2. The CDR3 runs to 15 residues. Germline V gene data show CDR1 as KGHDR and CDR2 as SFDVKD. V lost 4 bases and J lost 7; bases outside the gene matches: 5. In nucleotides, the CDR3 is TGTGCCACCAGTGACCCCGGGACTAGCGGTAATGAGCAGTTCTTC. Translating it yields CATSDPGTSGNEQFF.

The chain recombines TRBV27 with TRBJ2-7, with 7 bases identical to TRBD1. The CDR3 consists of 15 residues. Germline lookup yields CDR1 MNHEY and CDR2 SMNVEV (reference sequence). V was clipped by 2 bases and J by 3 bases; unmatched bases: 7. The CDR3 region has the DNA TGTGCCAGCAGTTTAGGACAGGCAAGCCTCTACGAGCAGTACTTC. Its protein is CASSLGQASLYEQYF.

The chain joins TRBV10-3 to TRBJ2-1, with D tentatively TRBD2 (6 bases). CDR1 is ENHRY, CDR2 SYGVKD, per germline. The V end lost 2 bases, the J end lost 12 bases, and 14 bases lay between the germline ends. The CDR3 runs to 13 residues. The CDR3 nucleotides are TGTGCCATCAGTGAGACGTCGGGACTTATGCAGTTCTTC. Residues: CAISETSGLMQFF.

The chain has TRBV4-2 and TRBJ2-3, with 11 bases aligning to TRBD2. There are 17 residues in the CDR3. Germline V gene sequence: CDR1 LGHNA, CDR2 YNFKEQ. J was trimmed by 5 bases and V by 0 bases; bases with no gene match: 7. The CDR3 DNA is TGTGCCAGCAGCCAAGATTTGCTAGCGGGGGGCCAAGATACGCAGTATTTT. Translation: CASSQDLLAGGQDTQYF.

V gene TRBV4-2 combines with J gene TRBJ1-3; 7 bases fit TRBD1. V dropped 5 bases and J dropped 7; count of bases not matched to a gene: 11. The CDR3 contains 15 residues. Germline CDR1 reads LGHNA; CDR2 reads YNFKEQ. CDR3 nucleotide sequence: TGTGCCAGCAGCACGGAGACAGGGTTGATGAACACCATATATTTT. Protein: CASSTETGLMNTIYF.

A remark on this clone: This specimen includes other DNA sequences encoding the same CDR3. The V call is TRBV6-5, the J call TRBJ1-2, with TRBD1 as a possible D gene (6 bases). V shed 6 bases and J shed 3 bases, with 8 bases lying between them. Germline-derived CDR1 and CDR2 are MNHEY and SVGAGI. The CDR3 is made up of 12 amino acids. CDR3: CASRQGHYGYTF. Here the CDR3 DNA reads TGTGCCAGCAGACAGGGACACTATGGCTACACCTTC.

This clone was picked up one time. The chain joins TRBV11-2 to TRBJ1-1, with 12 nucleotides matching TRBD1. The V gene's germline CDR1 is SGHAT and CDR2 FQNNGV. Unmatched junction bases numbered 11, after V lost 0 bases and J lost 3 bases. The CDR3 spans 19 residues. The CDR3 nucleotides are TGTGCCAGCAGCTTAGAAGGGACAGGGGGCCTGAAGGGGGACACTGAAGCTTTCTTT. Translated, it gives CASSLEGTGGLKGDTEAFF.

The chain links TRBV7-9 to TRBJ2-5; possible D gene TRBD1, 6 bases. V dropped 6 bases and J dropped 4 bases, with 12 bases sitting between them. The CDR3 contains 13 residues. Germline V gene data show CDR1 as SEHNR and CDR2 as FQNEAQ (reference sequence). CDR3 protein: CASRVTGRETQYF. CDR3 bases: TGTGCCAGCAGGGTGACAGGCAGAGAGACCCAGTACTTC.

This sequence joins TRBV5-8 and TRBJ2-2, with 7 positions matching TRBD1. Germline CDR1 and CDR2: SGHTS and YDEGEE. V was clipped by 1 base and J by 2 bases; unmatched bases: 14. The CDR3 totals 19 residues. The CDR3 DNA follows: TGTGCCAGCAGCTTGTGGGGACAGCGGCGCCTTTTTAACACCGGGGAGCTGTTTTTT. Translation gives CASSLWGQRRLFNTGELFF.

This sequence joins TRBV28 and TRBJ1-1; D not certain. The CDR3 loop spans 14 amino acids. V was shortened by 8 bases and J by 1 base, with 14 bases between the two germline ends. Germline V lookup: CDR1 MDHEN, CDR2 SYDVKM. The CDR3, as DNA: TGTGCCAGCCGAACCGGGGTCGGGAACACTGAAGCTTTCTTT. Protein: CASRTGVGNTEAFF.